These 22 T cell receptor beta chains were sequenced from one sample in a study of T-cell reconstitution after alpha-beta-depleted transplantation in children. The TCRbeta library incorporated unique molecular identifiers. TCRdb processed the PCR reads anew with MiXCR; each CDR3 protein has one entry. The profile shows around 700,000 distinct CDR3 sequences, around 13% of them singletons. This specimen consisted of PBMCs, obtained before TCRalphabeta/CD19-depleted stem cell transplant. These receptors were obtained from a girl aged 2-9 years with congenital amegakaryocytic thrombocytopenia, due to receive a stem cell transplant.

The chain employs TRBV5-1 and TRBJ2-1; weak D call: TRBD1 (5 bases). The V end was cut by 4 bases, the J end by 4 bases, with 18 bases between. Germline V gene sequence: CDR1 SGHRS, CDR2 YFSETQ. This CDR3 is built from 16 residues. The DNA of the CDR3 is TGCGCCAGCAGCGCCGGAGCCGGCTGGACATACAATGAGCAGTTCTTC. Translation: CASSAGAGWTYNEQFF.

Only a few counts were recorded for this clonotype. The V gene is TRBV3-1, the J gene TRBJ2-5, with 7 bases aligning to TRBD1. CDR1 LGHDT and CDR2 YNNKEL come from the germline V gene (reference sequence). The CDR3 extends over 12 amino acids. The V gene end was trimmed by 7 bases and the J gene end by 5 bases; junction bases not matched to a gene: 4. The CDR3 reads CASNRDSETQYF. The CDR3 nucleotides read TGTGCCAGCAACCGGGACAGCGAGACCCAGTACTTC.

Many counts were recorded for this clonotype. The chain combines TRBV5-1 with TRBJ2-1; no clear D. The V end lost 9 bases, the J end lost 5 bases, and 18 bases lay between the germline ends. CDR1 and CDR2 from the germline V gene are SGHRS and YFSETQ. This CDR3 contains 14 residues. This CDR3 reads CATHSGGTNNEQFF. The CDR3 region has the DNA TGCGCCACCCACTCCGGCGGTACGAACAATGAGCAGTTCTTC.

This clonotype has ten or more counts. V is TRBV28 and J is TRBJ2-1; no reliable D call. The length of the CDR3 is 15 residues. V was cut by 5 bases and J by 3 bases, with 14 bases left in between. Germline V lookup: CDR1 MDHEN, CDR2 SYDVKM. As DNA, the CDR3 is TGTGCCAGCAGTCCAGGACGGCCGGTCTACAATGAGCAGTTCTTC. As protein: CASSPGRPVYNEQFF.

The rearrangement links TRBV3-1 to TRBJ2-2; 8 positions match TRBD2. The V gene end was trimmed by 8 bases and the J gene end by 6 bases; junction bases not matched to a gene: 11. CDR1 and CDR2 from the germline V gene are LGHDT and YNNKEL (reference sequence). The CDR3 loop spans 15 amino acids. CDR3 amino acids: CASVLSGSSSGELFF. The CDR3 nucleotides are TGTGCCAGCGTTTTGAGCGGGAGTTCGTCCGGGGAGCTGTTTTTT. Full variable domain (outside the CDR3, taken from reference TRBV3-1 and TRBJ2-2): DTAVSQTPKYLVTQMGNDKSIKCEQNLGHDTMYWYKQDSKKFLKIMFSYNNKELIINETVPNRFSPKSPDKAHLNLHINSLELGDSAVYFCASVLSGSSSGELFFGEGSRLTVL.

This clonotype was observed many times. The genes are TRBV20-1 and TRBJ2-3; the D is unclear. The germline V gene has CDR1 DFQATT and CDR2 SNEGSKA (reference sequence). CDR3 size: 12 residues. V was cut by 4 bases and J by 0 bases, with 5 bases left in between. CDR3 in amino acids: CSATVSTDTQYF. The CDR3 bases are TGCAGTGCTACAGTCAGCACAGATACGCAGTATTTT.

This clonotype was recorded a few times. The V call is TRBV15, the J call TRBJ1-1; a weak D match, TRBD1 (6 bases). The ends were cut back, 1 base at V and 2 bases at J, with 8 bases in the middle. CDR1 and CDR2 (germline): LNHNV, YYDKDF (reference sequence). There are 14 residues in the CDR3. The CDR3 loop is CATSRGQVNTEAFF. In nucleotides, the CDR3 is TGTGCCACCAGCAGAGGACAGGTCAACACTGAAGCTTTCTTT.

The chain is built from TRBV5-1 and TRBJ2-2, with 7 bases aligning to TRBD1. This CDR3 region has 14 residues. The junction had 9 bases not matched to a gene; V was cut back by 9 bases and J by 4 bases. The V gene's germline CDR1 is SGHRS and CDR2 YFSETQ. The CDR3: CATSATGPTGELFF. For the CDR3, the DNA is TGCGCCACCTCCGCGACAGGGCCCACCGGGGAGCTGTTTTTT.

The V and J genes are TRBV11-2 and TRBJ2-5, with 7 nucleotides matching TRBD1. CDR1 is SGHAT and CDR2 is FQNNGV in the germline V gene. The CDR3 has 17 amino acids. V gave up 3 bases and J gave up 4 bases; unmatched junction bases: 14. As DNA, the CDR3 is TGTGCCAGCAGCTTTTACAGGGGTGCCTTACAAGGAGAGACCCAGTACTTC. Translated: CASSFYRGALQGETQYF.

V and J are TRBV25-1 and TRBJ1-1; D gene uncertain. V shed 2 bases and J shed 0 bases, with 16 bases lying between them. Germline CDR1 MGHDK, CDR2 SYGVNS. The CDR3 runs 17 residues. The DNA for the CDR3 is TGTGCCAGCAGTGAAAGTAGAGCCTCGGGGATGAACACTGAAGCTTTCTTT. It is translated as CASSESRASGMNTEAFF.

This clonotype came up a few times. The V gene is TRBV27, the J gene TRBJ2-7, with a weak D call TRBD1 (6 bases). This CDR3 is 14 amino acids long. The germline gives CDR1 MNHEY, CDR2 SMNVEV (reference sequence). V dropped 3 bases and J dropped 0 bases, with 9 bases sitting between them. In DNA, the CDR3 is TGTGCCAGCAGTTTCCTGGACAGCTCCTACGAGCAGTACTTC. This encodes CASSFLDSSYEQYF.

There are a few counts of this clonotype. This chain connects TRBV6-5 to TRBJ2-7; 8 nucleotides match TRBD1. Germline trimming cut 3 bases from V and 5 bases from J; bases unmatched to any gene: 9. The length of the CDR3 is 15 residues. Germline assignment: CDR1 MNHEY and CDR2 SVGAGI. The CDR3 DNA reads TGTGCCAGCAGTTATTGGACAGGGATAAAAAACGAGCAGTACTTC. Translating gives CASSYWTGIKNEQYF.

Only a few counts were recorded for this clonotype. The V gene is TRBV28, the J gene TRBJ2-4; TRBD1 matches 12 bases. The germline CDR1 and CDR2 sequences are MDHEN and SYDVKM. Trimming removed 6 bases from V and 3 bases from J; junction bases left unmatched: 9. CDR3 length: 17 amino acids. DNA of the CDR3: TGTGCCAGCAGACAAACCGGGACAGGGGGCCTCAAAAACATTCAGTACTTC. Translated, it gives CASRQTGTGGLKNIQYF.

The chain links TRBV5-1 to TRBJ2-1; TRBD1 or TRBD2 may be the D gene (5 bases each). The ends were cut back, 3 bases at V and 9 bases at J, with 16 bases in the middle. The CDR3 spans 14 residues. Germline V CDR1 and CDR2: SGHRS, YFSETQ. The CDR3 DNA reads TGCGCCAGCAGCTCGGGACGGGCTTCTGGTGAGCAGTTCTTC. Residues: CASSSGRASGEQFF.

The V call is TRBV6-5, the J call TRBJ1-2; perhaps TRBD1 as D (6 bases). CDR3 size: 15 residues. The ends were cut back, 4 bases at V and 8 bases at J, with 20 bases in the middle. The germline gives CDR1 MNHEY, CDR2 SVGAGI. The CDR3 here is CASSSKSGVATGYTF. The CDR3 coding sequence is TGTGCCAGCAGTTCGAAATCAGGGGTGGCCACGGGCTACACCTTC.

The V call is TRBV10-3, the J call TRBJ2-2, with TRBD2 matching 7 bases. CDR1 is ENHRY and CDR2 is SYGVKD in the germline V gene. The CDR3 is 15 residues long. With V trimmed by 3 bases and J by 1 base, 2 bases remained unmatched. The CDR3 bases are TGTGCCATCAGTGACGCTAGCGGGAACACCGGGGAGCTGTTTTTT. This encodes CAISDASGNTGELFF.

This clonotype was seen repeatedly, ten times or more. This rearrangement joins TRBV5-1 to TRBJ2-1, with D unclear. Germline assignment: CDR1 SGHRS and CDR2 YFSETQ. V was cut by 0 bases and J by 8 bases, with 12 bases left in between. The CDR3 extends over 14 amino acids. The chain's CDR3 is CASSLAISRDEQFF. For the CDR3, the DNA is TGCGCCAGCAGCTTGGCCATTAGCCGGGATGAGCAGTTCTTC. The full variable domain, in which reference TRBV5-1 and TRBJ2-1 provide the parts outside the CDR3, is KAGVTQTPRYLIKTRGQQVTLSCSPISGHRSVSWYQQTPGQGLQFLFEYFSETQRNKGNFPGRFSGRQFSNSRSEMNVSTLELGDSALYLCASSLAISRDEQFFGPGTRLTVL.

This clonotype was recorded a few times. CDR3 coding DNA: TGCGCCAGCAGCTTGGCGGACTCTGGGGCCAACGTCCTGACTTTC. Translation: CASSLADSGANVLTF. The chain carries TRBV5-1 and TRBJ2-6; D is uncertain. Deletions cut 0 bases from V and 0 bases from J, with 4 bases between. This CDR3 is built from 15 residues. CDR1 is SGHRS, CDR2 YFSETQ, per germline.

At least ten counts were recorded for this clonotype. The rearrangement joins TRBV5-1 to TRBJ1-1, with a weak D call TRBD1 (6 bases). V was clipped by 1 base and J by 3 bases, with 13 bases between them. Germline lookup yields CDR1 SGHRS and CDR2 YFSETQ. The CDR3 is 15 residues long. CDR3 in DNA: TGCGCCAGCAGCTTGTTGAATCCAGGGGACACTGAAGCTTTCTTT. Translated, it gives CASSLLNPGDTEAFF.

This clonotype has ten or more counts. The CDR3 region is CASSVGSGLTYEQYF. In DNA, the CDR3 is TGTGCCAGCAGCGTAGGGTCAGGTCTCACCTACGAGCAGTACTTC. The chain combines TRBV9 with TRBJ2-7; D gene unclear. The CDR3 covers 15 residues. CDR1 and CDR2 from the germline V gene are SGDLS and YYNGEE. V was cut by 0 bases and J by 2 bases, with 12 bases left in between.

V gene TRBV30 combines with J gene TRBJ2-7; tentatively, D is TRBD1 (6 bases). Trimming cost V 8 bases and J 5 bases, with 19 bases left between them. In germline, CDR1 is GTSNPN, CDR2 SVGIG (reference sequence). This CDR3 is built from 13 residues. The CDR3 region has the DNA TGTGCCCGAGGATCATTACAGGGCCACGAGCAGTACTTC. It translates to CARGSLQGHEQYF.

Note on this clonotype: This may be a read error: a much more frequent sequence differs by one nucleotide. The chain is built from TRBV29-1 and TRBJ2-3; 8 nucleotides align to TRBD2. The CDR3 has 14 residues. The V segment lost 4 bases and the J segment 6 bases; nucleotides outside the gene matches: 9. Germline V gives CDR1 SQVTM, CDR2 ANQGSEA. For the CDR3, the DNA is TGCAGCGTTGCCCCTCCGGGACTAGACGATACGCAGTATTTT. Encoded protein: CSVAPPGLDDTQYF.